Presented here are 5 T cell receptor beta chains from one specimen sequenced in a study of blood T cell repertoires in COVID-19. Libraries were prepared by immunoSEQ multiplex PCR; TCRdb keeps only in-frame clonotypes and omits some of them. The table lists more than 70,000 clones, roughly 86% of them singletons. The sample consisted of peripheral blood. The receptor set was obtained from a woman over 75 in a cohort sampled during active or convalescent COVID-19.

V gene TRBV6-5 combines with J gene TRBJ2-7; TRBD2 matches at 8 bases. This CDR3 comprises 13 residues. V gave up 8 bases and J gave up 4 bases; unmatched junction bases: 7. Germline V lookup: CDR1 MNHEY, CDR2 SVGAGI. Here the CDR3 DNA reads TGTGCCAGCCACCCGGGAGGGAGGTACGAGCAGTACTTC. Translating it yields CASHPGGRYEQYF.

V gene TRBV6-6 combines with J gene TRBJ1-2; 8 bases align to TRBD1. CDR3 length: 17 residues. CDR1 is MNHNY, CDR2 SVGAGI, per germline (reference sequence). V lost 5 bases, J lost 3 bases, and 14 bases stayed unmatched. Here the CDR3 reads CASSRRDRSLLDYGYTF. In DNA form, the CDR3 reads TGTGCCAGCAGTCGCCGGGACAGGTCGCTCTTGGACTATGGCTACACCTTC.

The genes are TRBV5-1 and TRBJ2-7; the match to TRBD2 covers 11 bases. Germline CDR1 is SGHRS and CDR2 is YFSETQ. The CDR3 loop spans 15 amino acids. The trim removed 4 bases at V and 4 bases at J, leaving 7 bases unmatched. The CDR3 loop reads CASSLTSGSSYEQYF. Written as DNA, the CDR3 is TGCGCCAGCAGCCTCACTAGCGGGAGTAGTTACGAGCAGTACTTC.

J is TRBJ1-5 and V is TRBV28; no reliable D call. Germline V gene sequence: CDR1 MDHEN, CDR2 SYDVKM. Trimming removed 3 bases from V and 4 bases from J, with 10 bases in between. This CDR3 has 14 amino acids. CDR3 nucleotide sequence: TGTGCCAGCAGTTTTTTGCACACGAATCAGCCCCAGCATTTT. As protein: CASSFLHTNQPQHF.

The chain links TRBV19 to TRBJ2-3; TRBD1 might be the D (5 bases). CDR3 length: 14 amino acids. Trimming pared 7 bases from V and 7 bases from J, leaving 18 bases between. Germline lookup yields CDR1 LNHDA and CDR2 SQIVND (reference sequence). CDR3 nucleotide sequence: TGTGCCAGTACCTCGATAGCCCAGGGAAATACGCAGTATTTT. Translating gives CASTSIAQGNTQYF.